This record looks at one TCR beta chain sequence and its context. The antigen is not known. The data derive from a study of cytomegalovirus exposure and HLA in healthy donors. 60 Vbeta and 13 Jbeta primers were used in PCR. Here immunoSEQ multiplex PCR was the method, and the copy in TCRdb shows in-frame clones only, minus some. The sample lists about 160,000 clones; 60% to 80% were seen once. Overall study findings and caveats: Per a later analysis, 18,000 or so TCR beta sequences showed association with HLA alleles at 0.05 false discovery rate. What TCR beta sequences reportedly achieved was accurate prediction of HLA-A and HLA-B alleles in most subjects.

V was cut by 3 bases and J by 1 base, with 7 bases left in between. Germline V CDR1 and CDR2: SGHVS, FQNEAQ. This CDR3 is built from 13 residues. The chain couples TRBV7-8 to TRBJ2-7; D ambiguous. The sequenced sample was PBMCs. The origin of this receptor is a woman between 50 and 59 years old in good health and CMV-seropositive. The DNA of the CDR3 is TGTGCCAGCAGCTTGACACGATCCTACGAGCAGTACTTC. Amino acids: CASSLTRSYEQYF. Full variable domain (outside the CDR3, taken from reference TRBV7-8 and TRBJ2-7): GAGVSQSPRYKVAKRGQDVALRCDPISGHVSLFWYQQALGQGPEFLTYFQNEAQLDKSGLPSDRFFAERPEGSVSTLKIQRTQQEDSAVYLCASSLTRSYEQYFGPGTRLTVT.